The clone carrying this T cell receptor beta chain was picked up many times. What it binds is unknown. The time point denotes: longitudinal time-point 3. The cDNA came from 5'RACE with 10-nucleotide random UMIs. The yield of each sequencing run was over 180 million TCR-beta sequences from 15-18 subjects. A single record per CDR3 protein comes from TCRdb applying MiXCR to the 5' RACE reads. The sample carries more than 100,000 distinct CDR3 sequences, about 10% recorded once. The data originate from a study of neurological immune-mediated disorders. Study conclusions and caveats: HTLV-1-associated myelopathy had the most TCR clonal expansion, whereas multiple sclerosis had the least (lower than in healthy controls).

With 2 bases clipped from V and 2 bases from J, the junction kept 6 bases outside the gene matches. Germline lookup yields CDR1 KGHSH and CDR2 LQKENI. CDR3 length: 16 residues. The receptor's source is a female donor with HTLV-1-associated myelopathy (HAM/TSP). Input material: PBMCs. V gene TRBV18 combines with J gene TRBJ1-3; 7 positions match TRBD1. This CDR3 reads CASSPTPGQAGNTIYF. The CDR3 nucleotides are TGTGCCAGCTCACCAACCCCCGGACAGGCTGGAAACACCATATATTTT.